Listed below are T cell receptor beta chains from one sample, sequenced in a study of glioma-infiltrating T cells after dendritic cell vaccination. TCRdb keeps only in-frame clones here, not all; method: immunoSEQ multiplex PCR. The data contain 90,000 to 140,000 clones, about 90% of them seen just once; the ten biggest clones take up roughly 3%. The specimen comprised blood, sampled after dendritic cell vaccination. These receptors were collected from a human donor with glioblastoma. Each CDR3 is given with its conserved first and last residue. Fields, in order: D gene, clone size, J gene, V gene, CDR3 DNA, CDR3 protein. The D gene is left open where the match is weak. Size values are once, few and many counts, or a class for expanded clones, and some rows have none.

>-|-|TRBJ1-1|TRBV5-1
TGCGCCAGCAGCCCCAACAGAGACACTGAAGCTTTCTTT
CASSPNRDTEAFF
>TRBD1|-|TRBJ2-7|TRBV10-2
TGCGCCAGCAGTATCCGGGACAGGGGAATTAGCGAGCAGTACTTC
CASSIRDRGISEQYF
>-|once|TRBJ1-6|TRBV6-6
TGTGCCAGCAGTGGCACAGTGGATTCACCCCTCCACTTT
CASSGTVDSPLHF
>-|-|TRBJ2-1|TRBV6-5
TGTGCCAGCAGTTACTCGGCAGTCTACAATGAGCAGTTCTTC
CASSYSAVYNEQFF
>-|-|TRBJ1-3|TRBV19
TGTGCCAGTAACCCAGCAGACACGTCCTCTGGAAACACCATATATTTT
CASNPADTSSGNTIYF
>TRBD1|-|TRBJ2-3|TRBV19
TGTGCCAGTAGGATGAGACAGGGAGCAGATACGCAGTATTTT
CASRMRQGADTQYF
>-|-|TRBJ1-5|TRBV19
TGTGCCAGTACCCCATCGACAGGCCAAAAGAGCAATCAGCCCCAGCATTTT
CASTPSTGQKSNQPQHF
>TRBD1|-|TRBJ1-2|TRBV13
TGTGCCAGCAGCACCGGGACAGACAACTATGGCTACACCTTC
CASSTGTDNYGYTF
>TRBD1|-|TRBJ2-3|TRBV18
TGTGCCAGCTCACCAGGGACAGGGGGCACAGATACGCAGTATTTT
CASSPGTGGTDTQYF
>TRBD1|-|TRBJ2-5|TRBV5-1
TGCGCCAGCAGCAACGGACAGGGGGGTGAGACCCAGTACTTC
CASSNGQGGETQYF
>TRBD1|-|TRBJ2-1|TRBV7-3
TGTGCCAGCAGCCCGGGGACAGGAAACTCCTACAATGAGCAGTTCTTC
CASSPGTGNSYNEQFF